This T cell receptor (beta chain) derives from a study of OX40 agonist ivuxolimab in advanced cancers. The wider study: Ivuxolimab, which is an agonistic anti-OX40 (CD134) antibody, was administered to the patients. Points from the study as a whole: By week 6 at 0.1 to 3.0 mg/kg, blood CD4+ and CD8+ T cells had expanded clonally. Some nonresponders likewise displayed low normalized T-cell clonal expansion. Compared with others, partial responders at 0.1-3.0 mg/kg displayed clonal expansion among the lowest.

On this clone itself: Antigen unknown.

Sequenced by immunoSEQ multiplex PCR; TCRdb stores in-frame clones only, minus some. The table includes tens of thousands of clones, roughly 80% detected once. From germline, CDR1 is SGHTS and CDR2 YDEGEE. The CDR3 has 16 residues. J lost 9 bases, V lost 3 bases, and 14 bases had no gene match. The chain recombines TRBV5-8 with TRBJ1-2; 10 bases map to TRBD1. This receptor was identified in an adult with an advanced solid tumor such as melanoma, head and neck, liver or kidney cancer. This specimen consisted of CD4+ or CD8+ T cells sorted from blood, obtained in a trial of the OX40 agonist ivuxolimab. Here the CDR3 DNA reads TGTGCCAGCAGCTCTTACCCGGGACAGGGGTGGTTCCGCTACACCTTC. Translating it yields CASSSYPGQGWFRYTF.